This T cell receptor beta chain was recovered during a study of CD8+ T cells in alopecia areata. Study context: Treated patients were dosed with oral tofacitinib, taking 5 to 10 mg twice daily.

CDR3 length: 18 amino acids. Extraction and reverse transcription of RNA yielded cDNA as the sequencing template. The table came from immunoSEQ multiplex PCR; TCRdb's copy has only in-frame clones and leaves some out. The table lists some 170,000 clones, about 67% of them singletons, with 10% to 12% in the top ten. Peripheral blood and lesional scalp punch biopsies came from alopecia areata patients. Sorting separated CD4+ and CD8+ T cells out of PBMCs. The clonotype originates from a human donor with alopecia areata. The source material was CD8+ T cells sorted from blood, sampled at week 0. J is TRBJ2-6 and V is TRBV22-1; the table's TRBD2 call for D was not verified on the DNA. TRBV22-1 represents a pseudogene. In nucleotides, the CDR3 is TGTCCTGGGAGCCCGCAAGGAAAGCGAACAAGTCGGGCCAACGTCCTGACTTTC. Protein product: CPGSPQGKRTSRANVLTF.